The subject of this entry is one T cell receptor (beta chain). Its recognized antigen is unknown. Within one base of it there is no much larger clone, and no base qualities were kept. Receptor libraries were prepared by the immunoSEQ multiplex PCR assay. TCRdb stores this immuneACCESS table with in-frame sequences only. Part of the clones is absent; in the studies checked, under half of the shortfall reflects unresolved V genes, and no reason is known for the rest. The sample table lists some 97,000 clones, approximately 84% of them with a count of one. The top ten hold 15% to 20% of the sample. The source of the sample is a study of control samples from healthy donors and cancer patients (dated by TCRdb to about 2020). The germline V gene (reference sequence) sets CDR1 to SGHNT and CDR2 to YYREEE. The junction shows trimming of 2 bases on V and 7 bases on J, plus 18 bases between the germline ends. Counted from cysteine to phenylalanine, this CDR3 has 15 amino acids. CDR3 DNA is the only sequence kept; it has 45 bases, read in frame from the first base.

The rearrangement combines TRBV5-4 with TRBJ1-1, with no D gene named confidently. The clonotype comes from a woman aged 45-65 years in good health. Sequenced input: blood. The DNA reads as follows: TGTGCCAGCAGCTTCTTCCCCGGTGCGTCCGATGAAGCTTTCTTT. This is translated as CASSFFPGASDEAFF.